The 3 T cell receptor beta chains in this list originate from one sample, sequenced in a study of cytomegalovirus exposure and HLA in healthy donors. Vbeta (60) and Jbeta (13) primers were used in the PCR. Assay used: immunoSEQ multiplex PCR; TCRdb lists only in-frame clones, some missing. The repertoire holds approximately 180,000 clones, with roughly 87% as singletons. Sequencing input: PBMCs. All receptors come from a girl under three years old in good health and CMV-seronegative.

V is TRBV5-5 and J is TRBJ2-7, with 7 bases fitting TRBD2. V was pared by 4 bases and J by 2 bases, with 6 bases of the junction left unmatched. Germline CDR1 SGHKS, CDR2 YYEKEE (reference sequence). The CDR3 is 14 amino acids. The CDR3 region has the DNA TGTGCCAGCAGCCGCTGGGGGGGACCCTACGAGCAGTACTTC. This codes for CASSRWGGPYEQYF.

The chain has TRBV4-3 and TRBJ2-3; TRBD2 might be the D (5 bases). Germline V gene lookup returns CDR1 LGHNA and CDR2 YSLEER. CDR3 length: 16 residues. Between the trimmed V and J ends, which lost 2 bases and 3 bases, there was a span of 15 bases. CDR3 bases: TGCGCCAGCAGCCAAACCCCGAGCGGCCGGACAGATACGCAGTATTTT. Amino acid sequence: CASSQTPSGRTDTQYF.

The chain recombines TRBV7-6 with TRBJ2-1, with 13 bases matching TRBD2. The CDR3 extends over 19 amino acids. J gave up 0 bases and V 1 base, and 6 bases lay outside the gene matches. Germline loops: CDR1 SGHVS, CDR2 FNYEAQ. DNA of the CDR3: TGTGCCAGCAGCTTAGGACTAGCGGGAGGTCGAAGCTCCTACAATGAGCAGTTCTTC. Its translation is CASSLGLAGGRSSYNEQFF.